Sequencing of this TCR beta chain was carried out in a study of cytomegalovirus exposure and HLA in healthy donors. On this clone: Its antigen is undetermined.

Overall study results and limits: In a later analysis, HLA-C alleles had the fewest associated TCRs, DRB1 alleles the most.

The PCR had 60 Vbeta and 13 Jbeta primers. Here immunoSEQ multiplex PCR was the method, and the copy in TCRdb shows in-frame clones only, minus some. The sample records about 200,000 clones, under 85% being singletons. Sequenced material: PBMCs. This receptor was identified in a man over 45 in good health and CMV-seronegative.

In nucleotides, the CDR3 is TGTGCCTGGCGTTCAGGGACAGGGTACCAAGAGACCCAGTACTTC. Translating gives CAWRSGTGYQETQYF. The chain is built from TRBV30 and TRBJ2-5; 9 nucleotides line up with TRBD1. The V and J ends lost 5 bases and 0 bases, in that order; junction bases with no gene match: 7. CDR1 and CDR2 (germline): GTSNPN, SVGIG (reference sequence). The CDR3 runs 15 residues.